A single sample is the source of the 27 T cell receptor beta chains below, sequenced in a study of blood T cell repertoires in COVID-19. Method: immunoSEQ multiplex PCR; TCRdb's copy keeps in-frame clones and lacks some. This sample has roughly 200,000 clones, with 80% to 90% found just once. What was sequenced was peripheral blood. These receptors were obtained from a man aged 55 to 69 who had recovered from COVID-19.

This clone was seen more than once but under ten times. This chain connects TRBV6-5 to TRBJ2-2, with TRBD2 matching 12 bases. The CDR3 loop spans 15 amino acids. After removal of 6 bases from V and 7 bases from J, the junction contained 6 bases not matched to a gene. CDR1 and CDR2 from the germline V gene are MNHEY and SVGAGI. CDR3 DNA sequence: TGTGCCAGCAGGCGACTAGCGGGAGACGGCGGGGAGCTGTTTTTT. Translation gives CASRRLAGDGGELFF.

The V gene is TRBV7-2, the J gene TRBJ2-3; 15 bases align to TRBD2. This CDR3 spans 18 amino acids. The germline CDR1 and CDR2 sequences are SGHTA and FQGNSA. V shed 1 base and J 4 bases; nucleotides not matched to a gene: 6. The CDR3 spells CASSLGGLAGGMSDTQYF. CDR3 DNA: TGTGCCAGCAGCTTAGGGGGACTAGCGGGAGGTATGTCAGATACGCAGTATTTT.

This chain links TRBV11-2 with TRBJ2-1; the D gene is possibly TRBD2 (5 bases). V dropped 3 bases and J dropped 0 bases, with 9 bases sitting between them. The V gene's germline CDR1 is SGHAT and CDR2 FQNNGV. The CDR3 has 15 amino acids. This CDR3 reads CASSLAGLSYNEQFF. The CDR3 DNA sequence: TGTGCCAGCAGCTTGGCGGGCCTCTCCTACAATGAGCAGTTCTTC.

The V call is TRBV18, the J call TRBJ1-5, with TRBD1 matching 9 bases. The CDR3 runs 14 residues. Germline CDR1 is KGHSH and CDR2 is LQKENI. V was clipped by 3 bases and J by 5 bases; unmatched bases: 2. This chain's CDR3 is CASSPRTGDQPQHF. CDR3 DNA: TGTGCCAGCTCACCGCGGACAGGGGATCAGCCCCAGCATTTT.

This clone showed up just once. The gene calls are TRBV6-5 and TRBJ2-7, with 14 bases aligning to TRBD2. Per the germline V gene, CDR1 is MNHEY and CDR2 is SVGAGI. With 6 bases clipped from V and 3 bases from J, the junction kept 1 base outside the gene matches. This CDR3 comprises 14 residues. CDR3 sequence (DNA): TGTGCCAGCAGGGGGACTAGCGGGGGCTACGAGCAGTACTTC. Its translation is CASRGTSGGYEQYF.

V gene TRBV5-1 combines with J gene TRBJ1-2, with TRBD1 matching over 7 bases. Germline V gene sequence: CDR1 SGHRS, CDR2 YFSETQ. Unmatched junction bases numbered 3, after V lost 3 bases and J lost 1 base. This CDR3 has 14 amino acids. This CDR3 reads CASSWTGFNYGYTF. For the CDR3, the DNA is TGCGCCAGCAGCTGGACAGGATTTAACTATGGCTACACCTTC.

The chain is built from TRBV30 and TRBJ2-1, with a weak D call TRBD2 (5 bases). This CDR3 region has 14 residues. CDR1 GTSNPN and CDR2 SVGIG come from the germline V gene (reference sequence). Trimming took 2 bases from V and 6 from J, leaving 14 bases between them. The CDR3 bases are TGTGCCTGGAGTACGGGGTGGGCCGGCAATGAGCAGTTCTTC. This encodes CAWSTGWAGNEQFF. The full variable domain, completed using reference TRBV30 and TRBJ2-1, is SQTIHQWPATLVQPVGSPLSLECTVEGTSNPNLYWYRQAAGRGLQLLFYSVGIGQISSEVPQNLSASRPQDRQFILSSKKLLLSDSGFYLCAWSTGWAGNEQFFGPGTRLTVL.

Concerning this clone: Other DNA sequences in this sample translate to the same CDR3. This chain links TRBV9 with TRBJ1-6, with 8 positions matching TRBD1. The CDR3 contains 16 residues. Germline V CDR1 and CDR2: SGDLS, YYNGEE. With V trimmed by 3 bases and J by 1 base, 3 bases remained unmatched. The CDR3 DNA follows: TGTGCCAGCAGCGCCAGGACAGGGTCCTATAATTCACCCCTCCACTTT. Its translation is CASSARTGSYNSPLHF.

The J gene is TRBJ2-7, the V gene TRBV5-1; 8 nucleotides agree with TRBD2. Germline-derived CDR1 and CDR2 are SGHRS and YFSETQ. CDR3 length equals 15 residues. The ends lost 5 bases at V and 6 bases at J; junction bases unmatched: 13. CDR3 amino acids: CASRGVDLAGGEQYF. The CDR3 DNA is TGCGCCAGCAGGGGTGTGGACCTAGCGGGTGGCGAGCAGTACTTC.

This chain joins TRBV6-5 and TRBJ2-7; possibly TRBD1 for D (6 bases). The ends were cut back, 4 bases at V and 6 bases at J, with 22 bases in the middle. The CDR3 is made up of 16 amino acids. In germline, CDR1 is MNHEY, CDR2 SVGAGI. The CDR3 nucleotides are TGTGCCAGCAGTTCCCTCCCGGGACAAACCTCTCGCGAGCAGTACTTC. Translated, it gives CASSSLPGQTSREQYF.

Only a few counts were recorded for this clone. This chain uses TRBV19 with TRBJ2-2; TRBD1 matches at 7 bases. The CDR3 is made up of 15 amino acids. Germline CDR1 and CDR2: LNHDA and SQIVND (reference sequence). The V segment lost 4 bases and the J segment 5 bases; nucleotides outside the gene matches: 7. The chain's CDR3 is CASSRDSQGTGELFF. The CDR3 nucleotides read TGTGCCAGTAGTAGGGACAGCCAGGGGACCGGGGAGCTGTTTTTT.

The rearrangement links TRBV7-2 to TRBJ2-7; 8 bases map to TRBD1. CDR1 is SGHTA, CDR2 FQGNSA, per germline. CDR3 length equals 15 residues. J was trimmed by 6 bases and V by 2 bases; bases with no gene match: 9. CDR3: CASSLTGGTSTEQYF. CDR3 nucleotide sequence: TGTGCCAGCAGCTTAACAGGGGGGACCTCCACCGAGCAGTACTTC.

CDR3 protein: CASQTSGSTGELFF. The CDR3 coding sequence is TGTGCCAGCCAAACTAGCGGGAGCACCGGGGAGCTGTTTTTT. The chain links TRBV2 to TRBJ2-2; TRBD2 matches at 11 bases. V dropped 8 bases and J dropped 4; count of bases not matched to a gene: 3. The CDR3 length is 14 residues. From germline, CDR1 is SNHLY and CDR2 FYNNEI.

V usage is TRBV7-6 and J usage is TRBJ2-2; 7 bases line up with TRBD1. Germline lookup yields CDR1 SGHVS and CDR2 FNYEAQ. V was clipped by 7 bases and J by 4 bases; unmatched bases: 6. CDR3 length: 14 amino acids. In nucleotides, the CDR3 is TGTGCCAGCAATGGCAGGGGGATCACCGGGGAGCTGTTTTTT. Amino acids: CASNGRGITGELFF.

The rearrangement links TRBV7-6 to TRBJ1-3, with 10 positions matching TRBD1. CDR1 is SGHVS and CDR2 is FNYEAQ in the germline V gene. The length of the CDR3 is 13 residues. The V and J ends lost 5 bases and 7 bases, in that order; junction bases with no gene match: 2. The CDR3 DNA sequence: TGTGCCAGCAGCCGACAGGGGGCCAACACCATATATTTT. Its translation: CASSRQGANTIYF.

The chain joins TRBV5-1 to TRBJ1-6; tentatively, D is TRBD1 (5 bases). The germline V gene encodes CDR1 SGHRS and CDR2 YFSETQ. V was shortened by 1 base and J by 5 bases, with 10 bases between the two germline ends. This CDR3 is built from 15 residues. CDR3 residues: CASSLSDRNNSPLHF. The DNA of the CDR3 is TGCGCCAGCAGCTTGAGCGACAGAAATAATTCACCCCTCCACTTT.

The gene calls are TRBV12-3 or TRBV12-4 and TRBJ2-1; tentative D call: TRBD2 (6 bases). The V end lost 6 bases, the J end lost 6 bases, and 12 bases lay between the germline ends. The CDR3 covers 13 residues. CDR3 nucleotides: TGTGCCAGCAGCCTGCTAGCGACCAATGAGCAGTTCTTC. It encodes CASSLLATNEQFF.

The chain uses TRBV6-5 and TRBJ2-2; D is ambiguous. V was clipped by 6 bases and J by 0 bases, with 11 bases between them. CDR1 MNHEY and CDR2 SVGAGI come from the germline V gene. The CDR3 has 15 residues. CDR3 sequence: CASSNRLSNTGELFF. The CDR3 nucleotides are TGTGCCAGCAGCAATCGACTGTCGAACACCGGGGAGCTGTTTTTT.

V and J are TRBV30 and TRBJ1-5, with D perhaps TRBD1 (5 bases). Germline assignment: CDR1 GTSNPN and CDR2 SVGIG (reference sequence). The CDR3 loop spans 15 amino acids. With 3 bases removed from V and 0 bases from J, the gap between germline ends came to 12 bases. This CDR3 is CAWSPGLRSNQPQHF. CDR3 in DNA: TGTGCCTGGAGCCCGGGACTCCGTAGCAATCAGCCCCAGCATTTT.

The V gene is TRBV15, the J gene TRBJ1-2, with unresolved D. V was clipped by 4 bases and J by 1 base, with 10 bases between them. The CDR3 contains 14 residues. Germline V gives CDR1 LNHNV, CDR2 YYDKDF (reference sequence). The CDR3, as DNA: TGTGCCACCAGCACTCCGGACTATAACTATGGCTACACCTTC. Amino acid sequence: CATSTPDYNYGYTF.

V gene TRBV7-2 combines with J gene TRBJ1-5, with 9 nucleotides matching TRBD1. There are 15 residues in the CDR3. Looked up from germline, CDR1 is SGHTA and CDR2 is FQGNSA. Trimming removed 3 bases from V and 7 bases from J; junction bases left unmatched: 7. The chain's CDR3 is CASSFVGQGKQPQHF. The DNA of the CDR3 is TGTGCCAGCAGCTTCGTGGGACAGGGAAAGCAGCCCCAGCATTTT.

V gene TRBV29-1 combines with J gene TRBJ1-2; 9 bases fit TRBD1. The junction had 11 bases not matched to a gene; V was cut back by 7 bases and J by 8 bases. The CDR3 spans 13 residues. Looked up from germline, CDR1 is SQVTM and CDR2 is ANQGSEA. CDR3 coding DNA: TGCAGCGCTGACGGGACAGGGCTGGCGGGCTACACCTTC. It encodes CSADGTGLAGYTF. Complete variable domain (other parts from reference TRBV29-1 and TRBJ1-2): SAVISQKPSRDICQRGTSLTIQCQVDSQVTMMFWYRQQPGQSLTLIATANQGSEATYESGFVIDKFPISRPNLTFSTLTVSNMSPEDSSIYLCSADGTGLAGYTFGSGTRLTVV.

J is TRBJ2-3 and V is TRBV7-8, with D possibly TRBD2 on 5 matching bases. Germline V gene lookup returns CDR1 SGHVS and CDR2 FQNEAQ. This CDR3 has 15 amino acids. V gave up 1 base and J gave up 0 bases, with 8 bases separating them. The CDR3 is CASSLGGPSTDTQYF. Written as DNA, the CDR3 is TGTGCCAGCAGCTTAGGCGGGCCTAGCACAGATACGCAGTATTTT.

DNA of the CDR3: TGTGCCAGCAGTGAAGCGGAGTGGGAAGGGGTTGGCACTGAAGCTTTCTTT. Translation: CASSEAEWEGVGTEAFF. The rearrangement uses TRBV6-1 and TRBJ1-1; D possibly corresponds to TRBD1 (5 bases). V lost 0 bases and J lost 4, with 18 bases in between. CDR1 is MNHNS, CDR2 SASEGT, per germline. CDR3 size: 17 residues.

This chain links TRBV11-2 with TRBJ2-2, with TRBD1 matching 9 bases. From germline, CDR1 is SGHAT and CDR2 FQNNGV. The junction had 8 bases not matched to a gene; V was cut back by 5 bases and J by 4 bases. This CDR3 is 16 amino acids long. CDR3 nucleotides: TGTGCCAGCAGCCTGTACAGGGGGCGCAGCACCGGGGAGCTGTTTTTT. Protein: CASSLYRGRSTGELFF.

The V gene is TRBV4-3, the J gene TRBJ2-1; 9 bases line up with TRBD1. Germline values: CDR1 LGHNA, CDR2 YSLEER. After removal of 3 bases from V and 9 bases from J, the junction contained 6 bases not matched to a gene. The CDR3 sequence is 14 residues long. CDR3 DNA: TGCGCCAGCAGCCAGGGGACAGGGTCGCGTGAGCAGTTCTTC. Its translation is CASSQGTGSREQFF.

This clone was picked up one time. This chain joins TRBV6-5 and TRBJ2-3, with TRBD2 matching over 14 bases. The V gene's germline CDR1 is MNHEY and CDR2 SVGAGI. Trimming removed 7 bases from V and 4 bases from J; junction bases left unmatched: 4. The CDR3 has 15 residues. CDR3 nucleotides: TGTGCCAGCATGGGGACTAGCGGGGGAGCAGATACGCAGTATTTT. This codes for CASMGTSGGADTQYF.